This T cell receptor (beta chain) was retrieved from a study of blood T cells in healthy people across ages. A note on this clonotype: One end of the junction varies from germline; a read error may be responsible.

Sample donors were healthy Caucasian individuals that came from Russia, aged roughly 6 to 100. Peripheral blood from each donor was collected in a volume of 9.5 to 10 milliliters. Germline V gives CDR1 ENHRY, CDR2 SYGVKD. This CDR3 has 13 amino acids. With a J-beta primer mix and a sample-barcoded 5' primer, a second PCR ran about 7 to 12 cycles. TCRdb recomputed calls from the 5' RACE reads with MiXCR, one row per CDR3 protein. The profile shows around 1.5 million distinct CDR3 sequences, 34% of them singletons. Sequencing input: blood. This chain connects TRBV10-3 to TRBJ2-1, with a tentative D call TRBD2 (7 bases). The clonotype comes from a woman aged 30 to 39 in good health. The CDR3 loop reads CAVSAGEGGEQFF. In DNA form, the CDR3 reads TGTGCCGTCAGTGCTGGGGAGGGGGGGGAGCAGTTCTTC.